Shown below are 29 T cell receptor beta chains from a single sample sequenced in a study of blood T cell repertoires in COVID-19. Clones were sequenced by immunoSEQ multiplex PCR, and TCRdb holds only the in-frame ones, with some missing. The sample carries around 260,000 clones, 86% recorded once. Sequenced input: peripheral blood. The receptors originated from a man in his forties who had recovered from COVID-19.

This chain links TRBV5-1 with TRBJ2-5; 7 nucleotides align to TRBD1. The CDR3 length is 15 residues. Germline lookup yields CDR1 SGHRS and CDR2 YFSETQ. V lost 4 bases to trimming and J lost 2 bases; unmatched junction nucleotides: 8. CDR3: CASSTKGAPQETQYF. The CDR3 DNA follows: TGCGCCAGCAGCACCAAGGGGGCCCCTCAAGAGACCCAGTACTTC.

The chain links TRBV27 to TRBJ2-7; D is possibly TRBD1 (5 bases). V shed 2 bases and J shed 3 bases, with 11 bases lying between them. Per the germline V gene, CDR1 is MNHEY and CDR2 is SMNVEV (reference sequence). This CDR3 comprises 14 residues. The CDR3: CASSLGRQGYEQYF. CDR3 sequence (DNA): TGTGCCAGCAGTTTAGGAAGGCAGGGCTACGAGCAGTACTTC.

The chain couples TRBV19 to TRBJ2-2; 10 bases align to TRBD2. Losses at the gene ends were 5 bases for V and 4 bases for J; bases not matched to a gene: 7. CDR3 length: 16 amino acids. The germline gives CDR1 LNHDA, CDR2 SQIVND (reference sequence). The CDR3 DNA is TGTGCCAGTAGTCATAGCGGGGGGTTGCGCACCGGGGAGCTGTTTTTT. Translating it yields CASSHSGGLRTGELFF.

As to this clone: Compared with germline, one end of the junction differs, possibly owing to a read error. The chain is built from TRBV2 and TRBJ2-3; 9 nucleotides line up with TRBD2. Germline V lookup: CDR1 SNHLY, CDR2 FYNNEI. This CDR3 is built from 15 residues. This CDR3 reads CASRERGVNTDTQYF. The CDR3 DNA sequence: TGTGCCAGCCGTGAGCGGGGGGTCAACACAGATACGCAGTATTTT. Complete variable domain (other parts from reference TRBV2 and TRBJ2-3): EPEVTQTPSHQVTQMGQEVILRCVPISNHLYFYWYRQILGQKVEFLVSFYNNEISEKSEIFDDQFSVERPDGSNFTLKIRSTKLEDSAMYFCASRERGVNTDTQYFGPGTRLTVL.

The rearrangement links TRBV7-2 to TRBJ1-4; TRBD1 matches at 10 bases. Looked up from germline, CDR1 is SGHTA and CDR2 is FQGNSA. The junction had 3 bases not matched to a gene; V was cut back by 0 bases and J by 8 bases. The CDR3 extends over 15 amino acids. The CDR3 region is CASSLAGTGAEKLFF. The CDR3, as DNA: TGTGCCAGCAGCTTAGCCGGGACAGGGGCCGAAAAACTGTTTTTT.

This clone was found once. The CDR3: CASSPGRGRGYGYTF. As DNA, the CDR3 is TGTGCCAGCAGCCCGGGGAGAGGGCGCGGCTATGGCTACACCTTC. The V gene is TRBV7-6, the J gene TRBJ1-2; D unresolved. The V end was cut by 5 bases, the J end by 4 bases, with 17 bases between. CDR3 length: 15 amino acids. CDR1 and CDR2 from the germline V gene are SGHVS and FNYEAQ.

V and J are TRBV6-5 and TRBJ2-7, with 11 bases that match TRBD1. The CDR3 covers 14 residues. Germline CDR1 is MNHEY and CDR2 is SVGAGI. The V segment lost 7 bases and the J segment 6 bases; nucleotides outside the gene matches: 8. CDR3 coding DNA: TGTGCCAGCAACACGGGACAGGGGGATTCCGAGCAGTACTTC. This translates into CASNTGQGDSEQYF.

The J gene is TRBJ1-4, the V gene TRBV12-3 or TRBV12-4; perhaps TRBD1 as D (6 bases). CDR3 length: 12 residues. Trimming pared 5 bases from V and 13 bases from J, leaving 14 bases between. The CDR3 DNA sequence: TGTGCCAGCAGTCAACAGGGCAGTATACTGTTTTTT. Translated, it gives CASSQQGSILFF.

The chain couples TRBV18 to TRBJ2-7; 8 bases fit TRBD1. There are 15 residues in the CDR3. Unmatched junction bases numbered 8, after V lost 3 bases and J lost 4 bases. CDR1 and CDR2 from the germline V gene are KGHSH and LQKENI. CDR3 DNA sequence: TGTGCCAGCTCACCGGGGACAGGCCTTGCATACGAGCAGTACTTC. The encoded protein is CASSPGTGLAYEQYF.

Here the CDR3 reads CASSLDFGGQGETQYF. In DNA, the CDR3 is TGTGCCAGCAGCTTAGATTTCGGGGGGCAGGGGGAGACCCAGTACTTC. The chain employs TRBV11-2 and TRBJ2-5; D is perhaps TRBD2 (7 bases). Looked up from germline, CDR1 is SGHAT and CDR2 is FQNNGV. The CDR3 loop spans 16 amino acids. Trimming removed 0 bases at V and 5 bases at J, with 16 bases between. The complete variable domain, with remaining parts taken from reference TRBV11-2 and TRBJ2-5, reads EAGVAQSPRYKIIEKRQSVAFWCNPISGHATLYWYQQILGQGPKLLIQFQNNGVVDDSQLPKDRFSAERLKGVDSTLKIQPAKLEDSAVYLCASSLDFGGQGETQYFGPGTRLLVL.

The chain carries TRBV7-2 and TRBJ1-3; 7 bases map to TRBD1. Germline CDR1 and CDR2: SGHTA and FQGNSA. V lost 1 base and J lost 0; bases outside the gene matches: 3. CDR3 length: 16 amino acids. CDR3 coding DNA: TGTGCCAGCAGCTTAGAGGGACAGAGCTCTGGAAACACCATATATTTT. Protein: CASSLEGQSSGNTIYF. The variable domain in full, completed from reference TRBV7-2 and TRBJ1-3, reads GAGVSQSPSNKVTEKGKDVELRCDPISGHTALYWYRQSLGQGLEFLIYFQGNSAPDKSGLPSDRFSAERTGGSVSTLTIQRTQQEDSAVYLCASSLEGQSSGNTIYFGEGSWLTVV.

To note about this clone: This same CDR3 is encoded by further DNA sequences in the sample. V gene TRBV7-2 combines with J gene TRBJ1-5; possible D gene TRBD1, 6 bases. The CDR3 sequence is 13 residues long. CDR1 and CDR2 (germline): SGHTA, FQGNSA. V lost 4 bases, J lost 7 bases, and 11 bases lay in between. The CDR3 nucleotides are TGTGCCAGCAGCTCTGGGGGCTGGCAGCCCCAGCATTTT. Its protein is CASSSGGWQPQHF.

V is TRBV7-3 and J is TRBJ2-2, with TRBD2 as a possible D gene (6 bases). V gave up 5 bases and J gave up 7 bases, with 17 bases separating them. The germline V gene has CDR1 SGHTA and CDR2 FQGTGA. The CDR3 consists of 15 residues. The CDR3: CASSPHGSEVGELFF. The DNA for the CDR3 is TGTGCCAGCAGCCCCCACGGGAGCGAGGTCGGGGAGCTGTTTTTT. Full variable domain (rest looked up from reference TRBV7-3 and TRBJ2-2): GAGVSQTPSNKVTEKGKYVELRCDPISGHTALYWYRQSLGQGPEFLIYFQGTGAADDSGLPNDRFFAVRPEGSVSTLKIQRTERGDSAVYLCASSPHGSEVGELFFGEGSRLTVL.

The chain employs TRBV3-1 (or the pseudogene TRBV3-2) and TRBJ2-7, with D hard to call. V was clipped by 0 bases and J by 0 bases, with 9 bases between them. The CDR3 totals 15 residues. The germline V gene encodes CDR1 LGHDT and CDR2 YNNKEL (reference sequence). The CDR3 DNA is TGTGCCAGCAGCCAAGATCCCAGGTACTCCTACGAGCAGTACTTC. Encoded protein: CASSQDPRYSYEQYF.

The gene calls are TRBV28 and TRBJ1-5, with a possible D match to TRBD1 (5 bases). Germline V gene sequence: CDR1 MDHEN, CDR2 SYDVKM. V gave up 5 bases and J gave up 6 bases, with 17 bases separating them. This CDR3 has 15 amino acids. This chain's CDR3 is CASSPAGMGIQPQHF. CDR3 bases: TGTGCCAGCAGTCCTGCAGGGATGGGGATTCAGCCCCAGCATTTT. Using reference TRBV28 and TRBJ1-5 for the parts outside the CDR3, the full variable domain is DVKVTQSSRYLVKRTGEKVFLECVQDMDHENMFWYRQDPGLGLRLIYFSYDVKMKEKGDIPEGYSVSREKKERFSLILESASTNQTSMYLCASSPAGMGIQPQHFGDGTRLSIL.

CDR3 nucleotides: TGTGCCAGCAGCTCCATTAGGGACTTCCTTTTCGGCACGCAGTATTTT. Translating it yields CASSSIRDFLFGTQYF. The chain recombines TRBV9 with TRBJ2-3; perhaps TRBD2 as D (6 bases). Trimming stripped 4 bases from V and 9 bases from J, with 24 bases between. This CDR3 is built from 16 residues. Germline lookup yields CDR1 SGDLS and CDR2 YYNGEE.

This sequence joins TRBV10-3 and TRBJ2-1; a possible D gene is TRBD1 (6 bases). The ends were cut back, 2 bases at V and 6 bases at J, with 17 bases in the middle. The V gene's germline CDR1 is ENHRY and CDR2 SYGVKD. This CDR3 region has 16 residues. The CDR3 nucleotides read TGTGCCATCAGTGAGCCGAGACAGGTCCAGCCCAATGAGCAGTTCTTC. Its protein is CAISEPRQVQPNEQFF.

This chain connects TRBV27 to TRBJ2-2; 13 bases are a match to TRBD2. Germline trimming cut 5 bases from V and 10 bases from J; bases unmatched to any gene: 16. Looked up from germline, CDR1 is MNHEY and CDR2 is SMNVEV (reference sequence). The CDR3 runs 18 residues. CDR3 in DNA: TGTGCCAGCAGTCTCAAACCGGGACTAGCGGGGCGGCGGGAGGAGCTGTTTTTT. This translates into CASSLKPGLAGRREELFF.

V is TRBV11-2 and J is TRBJ2-5; D is unclear. CDR1 and CDR2 from the germline V gene are SGHAT and FQNNGV. CDR3 size: 12 residues. V was shortened by 4 bases and J by 5 bases, with 8 bases between the two germline ends. DNA of the CDR3: TGTGCCAGCAGCTCCCCGGGTGAGACCCAGTACTTC. Residues: CASSSPGETQYF.

The gene calls are TRBV28 and TRBJ1-2; D unresolved. Germline V gene data show CDR1 as MDHEN and CDR2 as SYDVKM. This CDR3 contains 13 residues. Trimming removed 5 bases at V and 3 bases at J, with 10 bases between. Written as DNA, the CDR3 is TGTGCCAGCAGTGGTGGCGGATACTATGGCTACACCTTC. Protein sequence: CASSGGGYYGYTF.

The rearrangement links TRBV9 to TRBJ2-7; tentatively, D is TRBD2 (5 bases). Trimming took off 0 bases at V and 2 bases at J, with 15 bases between the two ends. The CDR3 length is 16 residues. CDR1 is SGDLS and CDR2 is YYNGEE in the germline V gene. Written as DNA, the CDR3 is TGTGCCAGCAGCGTAGCTGAGGGAGCCCTGCCCTACGAGCAGTACTTC. It encodes CASSVAEGALPYEQYF.

The V call is TRBV27, the J call TRBJ2-6; no reliable D call. CDR3 length: 16 amino acids. V was pared by 2 bases and J by 4 bases, with 12 bases between. CDR1 and CDR2 (germline): MNHEY, SMNVEV (reference sequence). The chain's CDR3 is CASSLRPEQGANVLTF. The CDR3 nucleotides read TGTGCCAGCAGTTTACGCCCGGAGCAGGGGGCCAACGTCCTGACTTTC.

This chain links TRBV4-3 with TRBJ2-2; 8 bases agree with TRBD1. Germline trimming cut 0 bases from V and 1 base from J; bases unmatched to any gene: 4. The CDR3 sequence is 17 residues long. The germline V gene has CDR1 LGHNA and CDR2 YSLEER. The CDR3 coding sequence is TGCGCCAGCAGCCAAGAGGGCGGGACAGGGAACACCGGGGAGCTGTTTTTT. Protein: CASSQEGGTGNTGELFF.

The gene calls are TRBV15 and TRBJ2-3; TRBD2 matches 8 bases. V gave up 3 bases and J gave up 6 bases; unmatched junction bases: 8. CDR3 length equals 15 residues. CDR1 LNHNV and CDR2 YYDKDF come from the germline V gene (reference sequence). In DNA, the CDR3 is TGTGCCACCAGCAGTCAAGCGGGAGTTATGGATACGCAGTATTTT. It encodes CATSSQAGVMDTQYF. Drawing the rest from reference TRBV15 and TRBJ2-3, the complete variable domain is DAMVIQNPRYQVTQFGKPVTLSCSQTLNHNVMYWYQQKSSQAPKLLFHYYDKDFNNEADTPDNFQSRRPNTSFCFLDIRSPGLGDTAMYLCATSSQAGVMDTQYFGPGTRLTVL.

The chain has TRBV3-1 (or the pseudogene TRBV3-2) and TRBJ2-4, with 7 bases identical to TRBD2. The CDR3 is 18 amino acids. CDR1 is LGHDT and CDR2 is YNNKEL in the germline V gene (reference sequence). J gave up 0 bases and V 2 bases, and 10 bases lay outside the gene matches. The CDR3 is CASSQLGEGGAAKNIQYF. CDR3 in DNA: TGTGCCAGCAGCCAACTGGGGGAGGGTGGGGCAGCCAAAAACATTCAGTACTTC.

This chain connects TRBV3-1 (or the pseudogene TRBV3-2) to TRBJ2-2; D not certain. Germline V gene lookup returns CDR1 LGHDT and CDR2 YNNKEL (reference sequence). The CDR3 contains 14 residues. Trimming pared 4 bases from V and 2 bases from J, leaving 8 bases between. The CDR3 sequence is CASSLLLNTGELFF. The CDR3 bases are TGTGCCAGCAGCCTACTCCTCAACACCGGGGAGCTGTTTTTT.

This chain uses TRBV10-3 with TRBJ2-7, with 9 bases fitting TRBD2. V gave up 11 bases and J gave up 5 bases; unmatched junction bases: 7. The germline CDR1 and CDR2 sequences are ENHRY and SYGVKD. The CDR3 has 12 residues. Here the CDR3 DNA reads TGTGCCTCCCATAGCGGGAGCGACGAGCAGTACTTC. This translates into CASHSGSDEQYF.

The genes are TRBV9 and TRBJ2-7; TRBD2 matches 12 bases. V shed 4 bases and J 1 base; nucleotides not matched to a gene: 6. This CDR3 has 16 amino acids. Looked up from germline, CDR1 is SGDLS and CDR2 is YYNGEE. CDR3 protein: CASSPPGLAGSYEQYF. For the CDR3, the DNA is TGTGCCAGCAGCCCTCCGGGACTAGCGGGTTCCTACGAGCAGTACTTC.

The chain recombines TRBV3-1 (or the pseudogene TRBV3-2) with TRBJ1-5, with no clear D. Germline V gives CDR1 LGHDT, CDR2 YNNKEL (reference sequence). The V gene lost 0 bases and the J gene lost 7 bases, with 16 bases spanning the gap. The CDR3 sequence is 16 residues long. The CDR3, as DNA: TGTGCCAGCAGCCAAGATAGCCCCAAAAGGAGCCAGCCCCAGCATTTT. Amino acid sequence: CASSQDSPKRSQPQHF.